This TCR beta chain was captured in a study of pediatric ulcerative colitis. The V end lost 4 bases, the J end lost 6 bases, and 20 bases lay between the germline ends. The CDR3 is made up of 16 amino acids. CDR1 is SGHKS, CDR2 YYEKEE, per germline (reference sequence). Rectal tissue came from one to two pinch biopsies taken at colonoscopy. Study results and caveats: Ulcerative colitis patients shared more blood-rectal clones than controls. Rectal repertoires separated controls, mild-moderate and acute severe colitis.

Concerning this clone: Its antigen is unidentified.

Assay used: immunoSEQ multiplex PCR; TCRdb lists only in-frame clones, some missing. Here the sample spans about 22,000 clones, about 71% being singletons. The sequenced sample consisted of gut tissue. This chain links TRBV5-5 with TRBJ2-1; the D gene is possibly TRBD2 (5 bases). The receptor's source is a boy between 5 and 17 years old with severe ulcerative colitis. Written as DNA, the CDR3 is TGTGCCAGCAGCCCGACTATACGGGGTTTAGTCAATGAGCAGTTCTTC. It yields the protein CASSPTIRGLVNEQFF.